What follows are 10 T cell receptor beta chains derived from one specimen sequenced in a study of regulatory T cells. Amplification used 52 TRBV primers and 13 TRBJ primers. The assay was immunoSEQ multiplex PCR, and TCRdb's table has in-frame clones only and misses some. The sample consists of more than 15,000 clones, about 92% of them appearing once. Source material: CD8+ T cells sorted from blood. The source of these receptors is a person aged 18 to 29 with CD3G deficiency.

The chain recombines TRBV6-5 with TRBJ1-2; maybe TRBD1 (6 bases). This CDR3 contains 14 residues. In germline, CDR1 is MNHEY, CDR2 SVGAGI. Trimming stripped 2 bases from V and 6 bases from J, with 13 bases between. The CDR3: CASSYGPGADGYTF. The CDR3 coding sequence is TGTGCCAGCAGTTACGGGCCAGGGGCGGATGGCTACACCTTC.

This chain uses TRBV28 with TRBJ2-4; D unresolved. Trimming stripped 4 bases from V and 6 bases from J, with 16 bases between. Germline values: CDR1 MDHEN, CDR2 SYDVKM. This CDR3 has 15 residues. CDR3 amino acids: CASSSGLEQINIQYF. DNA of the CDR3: TGTGCCAGCAGTTCGGGTCTTGAGCAAATAAACATTCAGTACTTC.

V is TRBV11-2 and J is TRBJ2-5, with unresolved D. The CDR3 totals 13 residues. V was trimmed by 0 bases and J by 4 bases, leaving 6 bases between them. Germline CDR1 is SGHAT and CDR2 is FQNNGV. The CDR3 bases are TGTGCCAGCAGCTTAGAATGGGCAGAGACCCAGTACTTC. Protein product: CASSLEWAETQYF.

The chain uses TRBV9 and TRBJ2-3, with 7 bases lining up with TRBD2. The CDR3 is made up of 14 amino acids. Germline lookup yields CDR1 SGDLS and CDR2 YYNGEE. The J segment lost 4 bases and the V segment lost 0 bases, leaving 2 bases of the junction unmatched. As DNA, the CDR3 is TGTGCCAGCAGCGTAGGGCTAGCGGCAGATACGCAGTATTTT. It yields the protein CASSVGLAADTQYF.

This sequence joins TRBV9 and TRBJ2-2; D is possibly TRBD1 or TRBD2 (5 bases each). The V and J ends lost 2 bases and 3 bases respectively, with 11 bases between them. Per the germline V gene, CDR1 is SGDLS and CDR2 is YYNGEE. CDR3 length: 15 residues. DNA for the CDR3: TGTGCCAGCAGCGTTTCAGGGACGGACACCGGGGAGCTGTTTTTT. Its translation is CASSVSGTDTGELFF.

The CDR3 sequence is CASSARTSGGGTYNEQFF. CDR3 nucleotides: TGTGCCAGCAGCGCCCGGACTAGCGGGGGGGGGACCTACAATGAGCAGTTCTTC. This sequence joins TRBV9 and TRBJ2-1; 15 nucleotides align to TRBD2. The V and J ends lost 3 bases and 2 bases, in that order; junction bases with no gene match: 6. The germline gives CDR1 SGDLS, CDR2 YYNGEE. The CDR3 sequence is 18 residues long.

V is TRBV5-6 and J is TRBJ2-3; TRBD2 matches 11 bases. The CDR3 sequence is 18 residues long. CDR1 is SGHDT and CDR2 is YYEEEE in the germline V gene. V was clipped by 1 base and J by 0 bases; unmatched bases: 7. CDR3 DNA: TGTGCCAGCAGCTTGCCTAGCGGGGGGCATTCTAGCACAGATACGCAGTATTTT. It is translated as CASSLPSGGHSSTDTQYF.

The CDR3, as DNA: TGTGCCAGCAGACCAACTAGCGGGATCTACAATGAGCAGTTCTTC. As protein: CASRPTSGIYNEQFF. The V gene is TRBV27, the J gene TRBJ2-1; TRBD2 agrees at 10 bases. Germline CDR1 MNHEY, CDR2 SMNVEV (reference sequence). The CDR3 has 15 residues. Trimming at V came to 6 bases and at J to 3 bases, leaving 5 bases not matched to a gene.

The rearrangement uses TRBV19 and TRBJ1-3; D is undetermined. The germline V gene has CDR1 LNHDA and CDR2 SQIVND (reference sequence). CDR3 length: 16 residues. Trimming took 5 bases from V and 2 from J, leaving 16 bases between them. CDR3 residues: CASSSIQQGTGNTIYF. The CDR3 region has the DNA TGTGCCAGTAGTTCCATCCAACAAGGGACTGGAAACACCATATATTTT.

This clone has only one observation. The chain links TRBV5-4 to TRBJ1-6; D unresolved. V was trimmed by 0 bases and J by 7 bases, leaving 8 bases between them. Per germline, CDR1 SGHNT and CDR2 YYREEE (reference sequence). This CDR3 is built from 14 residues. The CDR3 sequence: CASSLGLGNSPLHF. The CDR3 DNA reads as TGTGCCAGCAGCTTGGGTCTTGGGAATTCACCCCTCCACTTT. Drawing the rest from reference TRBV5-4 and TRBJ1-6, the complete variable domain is ETGVTQSPTHLIKTRGQQVTLRCSSQSGHNTVSWYQQALGQGPQFIFQYYREEENGRGNFPPRFSGLQFPNYSSELNVNALELDDSALYLCASSLGLGNSPLHFGNGTRLTVT.